The sequence of this T cell receptor beta chain was determined in a study of shared clonotypes between healthy human individuals. Turning to the study itself: Per donor, three plates held CD4 naive cells, three held CD4 memory, two held CD8 naive and one held CD8 memory.

Naive CD45RA+ and memory CD45RA-negative subsets were split from CD4+ cells. Method: immunoSEQ multiplex PCR; TCRdb's copy keeps in-frame clones and lacks some. The sample holds around 2.5 million clones, under 95% seen once. This receptor was obtained from a young man in good health. Some clones in this sample may be carry-over from other donors' samples. Sequencing used naive CD4+ T cells from PBMCs. Subset indicated: CD45RA+ positively selected.

The CDR3 sequence is CASSAGGYEQFF. The CDR3 nucleotides read TGCGCCAGCAGCGCGGGTGGGTATGAGCAGTTCTTC. The genes are TRBV10-2 and TRBJ2-1; D perhaps matches TRBD2 (5 bases). The germline gives CDR1 WSHSY, CDR2 SAAADI. The V gene lost 6 bases and the J gene lost 8 bases, with 11 bases spanning the gap. The CDR3 extends over 12 amino acids.